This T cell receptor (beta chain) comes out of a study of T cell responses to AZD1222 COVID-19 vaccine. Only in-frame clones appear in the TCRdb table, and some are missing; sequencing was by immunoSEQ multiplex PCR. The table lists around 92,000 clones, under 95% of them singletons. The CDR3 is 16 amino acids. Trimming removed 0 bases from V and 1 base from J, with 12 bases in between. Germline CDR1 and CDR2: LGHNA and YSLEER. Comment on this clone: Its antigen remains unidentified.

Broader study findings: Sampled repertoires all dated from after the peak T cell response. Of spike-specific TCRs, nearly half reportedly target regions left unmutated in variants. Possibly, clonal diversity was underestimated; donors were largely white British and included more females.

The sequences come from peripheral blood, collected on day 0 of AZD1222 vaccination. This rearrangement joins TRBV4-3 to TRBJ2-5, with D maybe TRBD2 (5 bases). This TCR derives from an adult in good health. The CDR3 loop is CASSQDEGLGQETQYF. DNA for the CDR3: TGCGCCAGCAGCCAAGATGAGGGTCTCGGCCAAGAGACCCAGTACTTC.